This T cell receptor (beta chain) was obtained from a study of CD4+ T cells in melanoma. Concerning this clone: What it binds is not known.

General observations from the study: Reportedly, melanoma neoantigen-specific CD4+ T cells showed varied differentiation states. A reported correlation linked neoantigen-specific CD4+ T cells to CD8+, macrophage and B cell function.

The protocol was immunoSEQ multiplex PCR, while the TCRdb copy is restricted to in-frame clones and leaves out a portion. The table includes 20,000 to 25,000 clones, around 80% detected once. V was pared by 5 bases and J by 0 bases, with 7 bases of the junction left unmatched. CDR1 SEHNR and CDR2 FQNEAQ come from the germline V gene (reference sequence). The length of the CDR3 is 16 residues. The rearrangement uses TRBV7-9 and TRBJ2-3, with 8 bases fitting TRBD2. This TCR came from a human donor with melanoma. The material sequenced was cells from a culture (not recorded whether cultured in vitro). CDR3 sequence: CASSPDRGGSTDTQYF. CDR3 nucleotides: TGTGCCAGCAGCCCTGACCGCGGGGGGAGCACAGATACGCAGTATTTT.